Below, one T cell receptor (beta chain) is given with its context. Use of 60 Vbeta and 13 Jbeta primers characterized the PCR. Using immunoSEQ multiplex PCR, the repertoire was profiled, and TCRdb retains in-frame clones only, with some absent. The repertoire holds about 150,000 clones, with around 75% as singletons. The data belong to a study of cytomegalovirus exposure and HLA in healthy donors. The length of the CDR3 is 14 residues. The germline V and J ends were trimmed by 4 bases and 3 bases, with 12 bases remaining between them. CDR1 and CDR2 (germline): LNHDA, SQIVND (reference sequence). Sequences were obtained from PBMCs. The sequence was collected from a young woman in good health and CMV-seronegative. V usage is TRBV19 and J usage is TRBJ2-5, with D tentatively TRBD1 (6 bases). CDR3 sequence: CASSTNREKETQYF. As DNA, the CDR3 is TGTGCCAGTAGTACTAACAGGGAAAAAGAGACCCAGTACTTC.